The next 27 T cell receptor beta chains were all read from a single sample in a study of sequential checkpoint blockade in melanoma (dated by TCRdb to 2018 to 2020). Taken with the paper, the label for treatment or condition translates to: randomized to nivolumab then ipilimumab (arm A) or the reverse (arm B). Libraries were constructed by the immunoSEQ multiplex PCR assay. The clones in this table, taken by TCRdb from immuneACCESS, are in-frame only. Not every clone is retained; where verified, under half of the shortfall comes from an unresolved V gene, and the cause of the rest is unknown. The sample yields about 5,500 clones; 18% were counted once. Together, the top ten hold 8.6% of the sample. The starting material was tumor tissue (inferred from file names), obtained from a patient given nivolumab and ipilimumab in sequence. These receptors were obtained from a human donor with melanoma.

This clone was picked up a small number of times. The chain uses TRBV9 and TRBJ1-4, with D possibly matching TRBD1 (5 bases). The V end lost 4 bases, the J end lost 8 bases, and 18 bases lay between the germline ends. Per germline, CDR1 SGDLS and CDR2 YYNGEE. The CDR3 contains 15 residues. CDR3 coding DNA: TGTGCCAGCAGCAGCCGCCAGGGTGGTCGGGAAAAACTGTTTTTT. It is translated as CASSSRQGGREKLFF.

This clone was detected a few times. The J gene is TRBJ1-1, the V gene TRBV6-8, with D possibly TRBD1 on 5 matching bases. The CDR3 has 14 residues. Trimming cost V 0 bases and J 5 bases, with 10 bases left between them. Germline V gene data show CDR1 as MNHGY and CDR2 as SAAAGT. The CDR3 DNA reads TGTGCCAGCAGTTACTCTGGGGGATTGACTGAAGCTTTCTTT. Its translation: CASSYSGGLTEAFF.

This chain uses TRBV28 with TRBJ1-4, with D possibly matching TRBD1 (6 bases). Trimming stripped 3 bases from V and 2 bases from J, with 22 bases between. CDR3 length: 19 residues. The germline V gene has CDR1 MDHEN and CDR2 SYDVKM. Written as DNA, the CDR3 is TGTGCCAGCAGTTTTCCTCGTCGGCAGGGGCCTGACACTAATGAAAAACTGTTTTTT. Its protein product is CASSFPRRQGPDTNEKLFF.

This clone was seen more than once but under ten times. V gene TRBV28 combines with J gene TRBJ1-5; D is uncertain. V shed 9 bases and J shed 0 bases, with 15 bases lying between them. CDR3 length: 15 residues. CDR1 is MDHEN, CDR2 SYDVKM, per germline. The CDR3 DNA reads TGTGCCAGTCTAAACTCCGGAGTTAGCAATCAGCCCCAGCATTTT. This encodes CASLNSGVSNQPQHF.

The V and J genes are TRBV6-8 and TRBJ2-5, with 10 bases fitting TRBD1. The CDR3 totals 15 residues. J lost 5 bases, V lost 7 bases, and 10 bases had no gene match. From germline, CDR1 is MNHGY and CDR2 SAAAGT. The CDR3 sequence is CASIGGQGVGETQYF. DNA of the CDR3: TGTGCCAGCATAGGCGGACAGGGGGTAGGGGAGACCCAGTACTTC.

The chain is built from TRBV10-3 and TRBJ2-1; tentatively, D is TRBD2 (7 bases). Trimming took 6 bases from V and 4 from J, leaving 22 bases between them. This CDR3 has 17 amino acids. Germline CDR1 reads ENHRY; CDR2 reads SYGVKD. The CDR3 sequence is CAIRPMIQGAGYNEQFF. In DNA form, the CDR3 reads TGTGCCATCAGACCCATGATACAGGGAGCGGGGTACAATGAGCAGTTCTTC.

This chain uses TRBV29-1 with TRBJ1-2; D is unresolved. V was clipped by 3 bases and J by 4 bases, with 15 bases between them. The CDR3 extends over 14 amino acids. The germline CDR1 and CDR2 sequences are SQVTM and ANQGSEA. The CDR3 DNA sequence: TGCAGCGTTGAGAGGGAGGGCTTTGGCTATGGCTACACCTTC. This gives the protein CSVEREGFGYGYTF.

Ten or more counts support this clone. The rearrangement joins TRBV7-2 to TRBJ2-3; tentative D call: TRBD2 (6 bases). Germline CDR1 reads SGHTA; CDR2 reads FQGNSA. V lost 4 bases to trimming and J lost 5 bases, with 10 bases between them. This CDR3 region has 13 residues. CDR3 in amino acids: CASSSEAGDTQYF. DNA of the CDR3: TGTGCCAGCAGCTCCGAAGCGGGAGATACGCAGTATTTT.

The rearrangement links TRBV11-3 to TRBJ2-7; 12 bases line up with TRBD2. This CDR3 has 18 amino acids. The germline gives CDR1 SGHNT, CDR2 YENEEA. J lost 4 bases, V lost 5 bases, and 15 bases had no gene match. The CDR3 reads CASSPSSGGAFSSYEQYF. CDR3 sequence (DNA): TGTGCCAGCAGCCCTTCTAGCGGGGGGGCCTTTTCTTCGTACGAGCAGTACTTC.

This clone is medium-sized within its sample. The V call is TRBV19, the J call TRBJ2-2, with 8 bases lining up with TRBD1. The CDR3 length is 15 residues. V was clipped by 7 bases and J by 1 base; unmatched bases: 5. Germline V gene data show CDR1 as LNHDA and CDR2 as SQIVND (reference sequence). The CDR3 region has the DNA TGTGCCAGTATGCCAGGACAGGGGAACACCGGGGAGCTGTTTTTT. Translated, it gives CASMPGQGNTGELFF.

The count of this clone is one. V is TRBV9 and J is TRBJ2-7, with D perhaps matching TRBD1 or TRBD2 (5 bases each). Trimming removed 0 bases from V and 6 bases from J, with 7 bases in between. The CDR3 has 12 residues. Germline V gene data show CDR1 as SGDLS and CDR2 as YYNGEE. The DNA of the CDR3 is TGTGCCAGCAGCGTAGGGGACGCCGAGCAGTACTTC. This translates into CASSVGDAEQYF.

J is TRBJ2-3 and V is TRBV6-8; TRBD1 is a possible D gene (6 bases). The CDR3 has 16 residues. In germline, CDR1 is MNHGY, CDR2 SAAAGT. Trimming cost V 5 bases and J 5 bases, with 20 bases left between them. In DNA form, the CDR3 reads TGTGCCAGCAGTGCCCTACAGGGAATCGTGGGAGATACGCAGTATTTT. Its protein product is CASSALQGIVGDTQYF.

J is TRBJ2-7 and V is TRBV6-8; TRBD2 matches 8 bases. The length of the CDR3 is 14 residues. The V gene end was trimmed by 4 bases and the J gene end by 2 bases; junction bases not matched to a gene: 4. Germline CDR1 is MNHGY and CDR2 is SAAAGT. The CDR3 is CASSSGGAPYEQYF. The CDR3 coding sequence is TGTGCCAGCAGTTCCGGGGGGGCCCCCTACGAGCAGTACTTC.

This clone was observed many times. This sequence joins TRBV11-3 and TRBJ2-5; 16 nucleotides align to TRBD2. The CDR3 runs 17 residues. The V gene end was trimmed by 5 bases and the J gene end by 2 bases; junction bases not matched to a gene: 5. Per the germline V gene, CDR1 is SGHNT and CDR2 is YENEEA. This chain's CDR3 is CASSQGTSGGVQETQYF. Written as DNA, the CDR3 is TGTGCCAGCAGCCAAGGGACTAGCGGGGGGGTTCAAGAGACCCAGTACTTC.

The table lists this clone with a few counts. V usage is TRBV18 and J usage is TRBJ1-1; D may be TRBD1 (5 bases). Germline V CDR1 and CDR2: KGHSH, LQKENI. This CDR3 contains 15 residues. V lost 2 bases and J 1 base, leaving 11 bases between the germline ends. The chain's CDR3 is CASSPNRPRNTEAFF. The CDR3 coding sequence is TGTGCCAGCTCACCAAACAGGCCGCGGAACACTGAAGCTTTCTTT.

This clone was seen only a few times. Other nucleotide sequences from this sample produce the same CDR3. V gene TRBV19 combines with J gene TRBJ1-5; perhaps TRBD1 as D (6 bases). CDR3 length equals 12 residues. In germline, CDR1 is LNHDA, CDR2 SQIVND (reference sequence). The V and J ends lost 6 bases and 4 bases respectively, with 7 bases between them. Here the CDR3 DNA reads TGTGCCAGTAGAACAGGGAATCAGCCCCAGCATTTT. Translating gives CASRTGNQPQHF.

The V call is TRBV9, the J call TRBJ2-7; the D gene is possibly TRBD2 (5 bases). CDR3 size: 15 residues. V lost 2 bases, J lost 1 base, and 13 bases lay in between. Germline V gene data show CDR1 as SGDLS and CDR2 as YYNGEE. The CDR3 loop reads CASSVGRGGSYEQYF. Written as DNA, the CDR3 is TGTGCCAGCAGCGTCGGACGTGGCGGGTCCTACGAGCAGTACTTC.

This clone was observed a handful of times. The genes are TRBV6-8 and TRBJ2-1, with D perhaps TRBD1 (6 bases). CDR3 size: 15 residues. Germline V gene data show CDR1 as MNHGY and CDR2 as SAAAGT. Trimming took off 2 bases at V and 6 bases at J, with 14 bases between the two ends. The CDR3 is CASSYTGQISNEQFF. CDR3 coding DNA: TGTGCCAGCAGTTACACAGGGCAGATCAGCAATGAGCAGTTCTTC.

V usage is TRBV9 and J usage is TRBJ2-3, with D unresolved. The V end was cut by 2 bases, the J end by 1 base, with 11 bases between. In germline, CDR1 is SGDLS, CDR2 YYNGEE. The CDR3 has 15 residues. The CDR3 region has the DNA TGTGCCAGCAGCGTTAGAGCTCCGGGCACAGATACGCAGTATTTT. Residues: CASSVRAPGTDTQYF.

By frequency in the sample, this clone is medium-sized. The chain has TRBV9 and TRBJ2-3; 9 bases align to TRBD1. The CDR3 loop spans 15 amino acids. Germline V CDR1 and CDR2: SGDLS, YYNGEE. V was pared by 7 bases and J by 2 bases, with 8 bases of the junction left unmatched. The chain's CDR3 is CASHLRTGVTDTQYF. The CDR3 DNA reads TGTGCCAGCCATCTTAGGACAGGGGTCACAGATACGCAGTATTTT.

This clone is medium-sized by share. This rearrangement joins TRBV19 to TRBJ1-5; D not resolved. Trimming left V 10 bases short and J 0 bases short, with 7 bases between. Germline V gene lookup returns CDR1 LNHDA and CDR2 SQIVND (reference sequence). The CDR3 is 12 residues long. The CDR3 loop is CATRGSNQPQHF. CDR3 coding DNA: TGTGCCACCCGGGGTAGCAATCAGCCCCAGCATTTT.

This clone has a handful of counts. The chain employs TRBV6-7 and TRBJ2-5; D unresolved. Being an ORF, TRBV6-7 has a function that is uncertain. V was shortened by 6 bases and J by 3 bases, with 5 bases between the two germline ends. CDR3 length: 11 amino acids. Here the CDR3 reads CASSHEETQYF. The CDR3 DNA sequence: TGTGCCAGCAGCCACGAAGAGACCCAGTACTTC.

There are many counts of this clone. The chain links TRBV23-1 to TRBJ2-3; TRBD2 might be the D (7 bases). TRBV23-1 is an ORF, and what it does is uncertain. CDR3 length: 16 residues. V lost 6 bases and J 7 bases, leaving 23 bases between the germline ends. In nucleotides, the CDR3 is TGCGCCAGCAGCCTAGAGGTAGGGGGGGGCCGGAATACGCAGTATTTT. As protein: CASSLEVGGGRNTQYF.

In its sample, this clone is medium-sized. This rearrangement joins TRBV11-3 to TRBJ1-4; D is possibly TRBD1 (5 bases). The V and J ends lost 5 bases and 4 bases respectively, with 14 bases between them. The CDR3 totals 15 residues. CDR1 is SGHNT, CDR2 YENEEA, per germline. CDR3 in amino acids: CASSRSGTDNEKLFF. DNA of the CDR3: TGTGCCAGCAGCCGGAGCGGGACGGATAATGAAAAACTGTTTTTT.

This clone was observed many times. The rearrangement joins TRBV11-3 to TRBJ2-2, with 9 positions matching TRBD1. In germline, CDR1 is SGHNT, CDR2 YENEEA. The CDR3 has 17 residues. With V trimmed by 3 bases and J by 4 bases, 9 bases remained unmatched. CDR3 residues: CASSLAQGAPFTGELFF. In DNA, the CDR3 is TGTGCCAGCAGCTTGGCACAGGGGGCCCCTTTCACCGGGGAGCTGTTTTTT.

The V and J genes are TRBV30 and TRBJ2-2, with 10 nucleotides matching TRBD1. Germline CDR1 is GTSNPN and CDR2 is SVGIG (reference sequence). This CDR3 spans 14 amino acids. V dropped 4 bases and J dropped 10; count of bases not matched to a gene: 9. CDR3 bases: TGTGCCTGGACACCGGGACAGGGGATTCAGGAGCTGTTTTTT. This encodes CAWTPGQGIQELFF. Filled out from reference TRBV30 and TRBJ2-2, the complete variable domain reads SQTIHQWPATLVQPVGSPLSLECTVEGTSNPNLYWYRQAAGRGLQLLFYSVGIGQISSEVPQNLSASRPQDRQFILSSKKLLLSDSGFYLCAWTPGQGIQELFFGEGSRLTVL.

In its sample, this clone was seen once. V is TRBV14 and J is TRBJ1-2; D may be TRBD1 (6 bases). V lost 4 bases, J lost 10 bases, and 16 bases lay in between. Per the germline V gene, CDR1 is SGHDN and CDR2 is FVKESK. The CDR3 is 13 amino acids. The CDR3 nucleotides are TGTGCCAGCAGCCTGTCGTCCTCGGGGGCCTACACCTTC. This gives the protein CASSLSSSGAYTF. Drawing the rest from reference TRBV14 and TRBJ1-2, the complete variable domain is EAGVTQFPSHSVIEKGQTVTLRCDPISGHDNLYWYRRVMGKEIKFLLHFVKESKQDESGMPNNRFLAERTGGTYSTLKVQPAELEDSGVYFCASSLSSSGAYTFGSGTRLTVV.